Listed below are T cell receptor beta chains from one sample, sequenced in a study of T cell repertoires and HLA-DP antigens. Repertoires were generated with immunoSEQ multiplex PCR, while TCRdb's copy carries only in-frame clones and drops some. The repertoire holds over 100,000 clones, with approximately 92% as singletons. Their antigen targets remain unknown. Sequenced input: CD4+ T cells from PBMCs. Receptor source: a woman between 18 and 30 years old in good health and CMV-seronegative. Both conserved end residues are part of each CDR3. Fields, in order: J gene, clone size, CDR3 length, D gene, V gene, CDR3 DNA, CDR3 protein. A D gene is named only where the DNA matches it firmly. The size field is filled for only some rows; it gives once, few, many or a size class.

j_call: TRBJ2-2
clone_size: -
cdr3_length: 15
d_call: -
v_call: TRBV28
cdr3_nt: TGTGCCAGCAGTTTAGGTGGGGCGGGAACCGGGGAGCTGTTTTTT
cdr3_aa: CASSLGGAGTGELFF

j_call: TRBJ2-4
clone_size: -
cdr3_length: 14
d_call: -
v_call: TRBV7-9
cdr3_nt: TGTGCCAGCAGCTGGGGGGCAAACAAAAACATTCAGTACTTC
cdr3_aa: CASSWGANKNIQYF

j_call: TRBJ1-4
clone_size: -
cdr3_length: 13
d_call: -
v_call: TRBV6-1
cdr3_nt: TGTGCCAGCAACAGGGCAACTAATGAAAAACTGTTTTTT
cdr3_aa: CASNRATNEKLFF

j_call: TRBJ2-1
clone_size: -
cdr3_length: 14
d_call: TRBD2
v_call: TRBV6-6
cdr3_nt: TGTGCCAGCAGCCGGACTAGCGTTTACAATGAGCAGTTCTTC
cdr3_aa: CASSRTSVYNEQFF

j_call: TRBJ2-7
clone_size: -
cdr3_length: 15
d_call: -
v_call: TRBV4-1
cdr3_nt: TGCGCCAGCAGCCGCACCTATCGAGGGGGCTACGAGCAGTACTTC
cdr3_aa: CASSRTYRGGYEQYF

j_call: TRBJ1-1
clone_size: -
cdr3_length: 16
d_call: -
v_call: TRBV9
cdr3_nt: TGTGCCAGCAGCGTAGGACTGATGGACGCGAACACTGAAGCTTTCTTT
cdr3_aa: CASSVGLMDANTEAFF

j_call: TRBJ2-7
clone_size: -
cdr3_length: 16
d_call: TRBD2
v_call: TRBV27
cdr3_nt: TGTGCCAGCAGTTTAGGTACTAGCGGGAGAAAGCACGAGCAGTACTTC
cdr3_aa: CASSLGTSGRKHEQYF

j_call: TRBJ2-7
clone_size: -
cdr3_length: 15
d_call: TRBD1
v_call: TRBV2
cdr3_nt: TGTGCCAGCACAGAAGGTTGGACAGGGGGCTACGAGCAGTACTTC
cdr3_aa: CASTEGWTGGYEQYF

j_call: TRBJ1-2
clone_size: -
cdr3_length: 13
d_call: -
v_call: TRBV27
cdr3_nt: TGTGCCAGCAGGGAAGGTTGGAACTATGGCTACACCTTC
cdr3_aa: CASREGWNYGYTF

j_call: TRBJ1-4
clone_size: -
cdr3_length: 15
d_call: TRBD1
v_call: TRBV7-9
cdr3_nt: TGTGCCAGCAGCTCAAGTGGGACAGTTAATGAAAAACTGTTTTTT
cdr3_aa: CASSSSGTVNEKLFF

j_call: TRBJ1-3
clone_size: once
cdr3_length: 13
d_call: TRBD1
v_call: TRBV5-1
cdr3_nt: TGCGCCAGCAGCTCGGGACAGGGAGACACCATATATTTT
cdr3_aa: CASSSGQGDTIYF

j_call: TRBJ2-3
clone_size: -
cdr3_length: 15
d_call: -
v_call: TRBV9
cdr3_nt: TGTGCCAGCAGCGTCGGCGGGATAGGAACAGATACGCAGTATTTT
cdr3_aa: CASSVGGIGTDTQYF

j_call: TRBJ2-5
clone_size: -
cdr3_length: 17
d_call: TRBD2
v_call: TRBV6-1
cdr3_nt: TGTGCCAGCAGTGAACCCTGGCTAGCGGGAGCCTGGGAGACCCAGTACTTC
cdr3_aa: CASSEPWLAGAWETQYF

j_call: TRBJ2-3
clone_size: -
cdr3_length: 13
d_call: -
v_call: TRBV27
cdr3_nt: TGTGCCAGCACCCCCCAGGGCACAGATACGCAGTATTTT
cdr3_aa: CASTPQGTDTQYF

j_call: TRBJ2-3
clone_size: -
cdr3_length: 15
d_call: TRBD2
v_call: TRBV19
cdr3_nt: TGTGCCAGTAGTCCCGGGACTAGCGGGGGGGATACGCAGTATTTT
cdr3_aa: CASSPGTSGGDTQYF

j_call: TRBJ1-2
clone_size: -
cdr3_length: 16
d_call: TRBD1
v_call: TRBV7-9
cdr3_nt: TGTGCCAGCAGCGCAAAACAGGGGGGAGGCCGTTATGGCTACACCTTC
cdr3_aa: CASSAKQGGGRYGYTF

j_call: TRBJ1-2
clone_size: -
cdr3_length: 15
d_call: -
v_call: TRBV5-1
cdr3_nt: TGCGCCAGCAGAAGTCAGCCAATAGCTAACTATGGCTACACCTTC
cdr3_aa: CASRSQPIANYGYTF

j_call: TRBJ1-3
clone_size: -
cdr3_length: 18
d_call: TRBD1
v_call: TRBV30
cdr3_nt: TGTGCCTGGAGTTTCACAAATGCCCGGACAGGGACAGGAAACACCATATATTTT
cdr3_aa: CAWSFTNARTGTGNTIYF

j_call: TRBJ1-6
clone_size: -
cdr3_length: 16
d_call: TRBD1
v_call: TRBV19
cdr3_nt: TGTGCCAGTAGTACTATACAGGGGCACTATAATTCACCCCTCCACTTT
cdr3_aa: CASSTIQGHYNSPLHF

j_call: TRBJ2-1
clone_size: -
cdr3_length: 12
d_call: -
v_call: TRBV11-2
cdr3_nt: TGTGCCAGCAGCTTGGTGGCCAATGAGCAGTTCTTC
cdr3_aa: CASSLVANEQFF

j_call: TRBJ2-4
clone_size: -
cdr3_length: 12
d_call: -
v_call: TRBV6-4
cdr3_nt: TGTGCCGGAAGACCACAGAAAAACATTCAGTACTTC
cdr3_aa: CAGRPQKNIQYF

j_call: TRBJ2-2
clone_size: -
cdr3_length: 13
d_call: -
v_call: TRBV28
cdr3_nt: TGTGCCAGCAAGGGGAGGAGCCGAGGGGAGCTGTTTTTT
cdr3_aa: CASKGRSRGELFF

j_call: TRBJ1-5
clone_size: once
cdr3_length: 15
d_call: -
v_call: TRBV4-2
cdr3_nt: TGTGCCAGCAGCCAAGACCCCGGGACACCTCAGCCCCAGCATTTT
cdr3_aa: CASSQDPGTPQPQHF

j_call: TRBJ2-4
clone_size: -
cdr3_length: 15
d_call: TRBD1
v_call: TRBV7-8
cdr3_nt: TGTGCCAGCAGCCCGGTGACAGGGAAAGTAAACATTCAGTACTTC
cdr3_aa: CASSPVTGKVNIQYF

j_call: TRBJ2-3
clone_size: -
cdr3_length: 14
d_call: TRBD1
v_call: TRBV7-8
cdr3_nt: TGTGCCAGCAGCCGGGACAGGGTACCAGATACGCAGTATTTT
cdr3_aa: CASSRDRVPDTQYF

j_call: TRBJ1-2
clone_size: -
cdr3_length: 16
d_call: TRBD1
v_call: TRBV27
cdr3_nt: TGTGCCAGCAGTTTAAGGAGACAGGGAATGAACTATGGCTACACCTTC
cdr3_aa: CASSLRRQGMNYGYTF

j_call: TRBJ2-6
clone_size: -
cdr3_length: 12
d_call: -
v_call: TRBV30
cdr3_nt: TGTGCCTCGGCTTCTGGGGCCAACGTCCTGACTTTC
cdr3_aa: CASASGANVLTF

j_call: TRBJ1-5
clone_size: -
cdr3_length: 15
d_call: -
v_call: TRBV2
cdr3_nt: TGTGCCAGCAGTGGGGGTACCTATTACAATCAGCCCCAGCATTTT
cdr3_aa: CASSGGTYYNQPQHF

j_call: TRBJ1-4
clone_size: -
cdr3_length: 15
d_call: -
v_call: TRBV15
cdr3_nt: TGTGCCACCAGCAGGCCCTTTCGGGCTAATGAAAAACTGTTTTTT
cdr3_aa: CATSRPFRANEKLFF

j_call: TRBJ1-5
clone_size: -
cdr3_length: 16
d_call: -
v_call: TRBV6-6
cdr3_nt: TGTGCCAGCAGTTACGGCGGACCTTATAGCAATCAGCCCCAGCATTTT
cdr3_aa: CASSYGGPYSNQPQHF

j_call: TRBJ2-5
clone_size: -
cdr3_length: 13
d_call: -
v_call: TRBV10-3
cdr3_nt: TGTGCCATCAGTGAGTCAAGCCAAGAGACCCAGTACTTC
cdr3_aa: CAISESSQETQYF

j_call: TRBJ2-1
clone_size: -
cdr3_length: 16
d_call: TRBD2
v_call: TRBV10-3
cdr3_nt: TGTGCCATCAGTGATCCCGGGACTAGCGGGGTCGATGAGCAGTTCTTC
cdr3_aa: CAISDPGTSGVDEQFF

j_call: TRBJ1-5
clone_size: once
cdr3_length: 14
d_call: -
v_call: TRBV5-6
cdr3_nt: TGTGCCAGCAGCCCAGGACGTAATAATCAGCCCCAGCATTTT
cdr3_aa: CASSPGRNNQPQHF

j_call: TRBJ1-1
clone_size: -
cdr3_length: 14
d_call: TRBD1
v_call: TRBV5-6
cdr3_nt: TGTGCCAGCAGCTCCCCGGGCAGGGGGGCTTTAGCTTTCTTT
cdr3_aa: CASSSPGRGALAFF

j_call: TRBJ2-3
clone_size: -
cdr3_length: 15
d_call: TRBD2
v_call: TRBV7-9
cdr3_nt: TGTGCCAGCAGCTTATGGCTAGCGGAGGCAGATACGCAGTATTTT
cdr3_aa: CASSLWLAEADTQYF

j_call: TRBJ1-5
clone_size: -
cdr3_length: 15
d_call: TRBD1
v_call: TRBV6-5
cdr3_nt: TGTGCCAGCAGTGCCCGTTTGGGACAGGGTCACCCCCAGCATTTT
cdr3_aa: CASSARLGQGHPQHF

j_call: TRBJ2-1
clone_size: -
cdr3_length: 15
d_call: TRBD1
v_call: TRBV5-4
cdr3_nt: TGTGCCAGCAGTTCACAGGGGGCCTCCTACAATGAGCAGTTCTTC
cdr3_aa: CASSSQGASYNEQFF

j_call: TRBJ2-3
clone_size: -
cdr3_length: 17
d_call: -
v_call: TRBV7-2
cdr3_nt: TGTGCCAGCAGCTTAGGTCGGGGCAGTATCGGGATGGATACGCAGTATTTT
cdr3_aa: CASSLGRGSIGMDTQYF

j_call: TRBJ1-2
clone_size: -
cdr3_length: 13
d_call: TRBD1
v_call: TRBV5-1
cdr3_nt: TGCGCCAGCAGCGAACAGGGGGACTATGGCTACACCTTC
cdr3_aa: CASSEQGDYGYTF

j_call: TRBJ2-1
clone_size: -
cdr3_length: 13
d_call: -
v_call: TRBV7-2
cdr3_nt: TGTGCCAGCAGAGGACGTGGCGGGAATGAGCAGTTCTTC
cdr3_aa: CASRGRGGNEQFF

j_call: TRBJ2-7
clone_size: -
cdr3_length: 15
d_call: TRBD2
v_call: TRBV15
cdr3_nt: TGTGCCGTCAGCAGGGGACTAGCGGGAGCGTACGAGCAGTACTTC
cdr3_aa: CAVSRGLAGAYEQYF

j_call: TRBJ1-1
clone_size: -
cdr3_length: 13
d_call: -
v_call: TRBV29-1
cdr3_nt: TGCAGCGTTGGGGTGGGACGGAACACTGAAGCTTTCTTT
cdr3_aa: CSVGVGRNTEAFF

j_call: TRBJ2-3
clone_size: -
cdr3_length: 14
d_call: -
v_call: TRBV5-1
cdr3_nt: TGCGCCAGCAGCTTGGCCGGGCGCACAGATACGCAGTATTTT
cdr3_aa: CASSLAGRTDTQYF

j_call: TRBJ2-6
clone_size: -
cdr3_length: 19
d_call: TRBD1
v_call: TRBV9
cdr3_nt: TGTGCCAGCAGCGGGCTATTGGGACAGGGGGGACCTGGGGCCAACGTCCTGACTTTC
cdr3_aa: CASSGLLGQGGPGANVLTF

j_call: TRBJ2-1
clone_size: -
cdr3_length: 12
d_call: -
v_call: TRBV5-1
cdr3_nt: TGCGCCAGCAGCTTAGCTGAGGATGAGCAGTTCTTC
cdr3_aa: CASSLAEDEQFF

j_call: TRBJ1-4
clone_size: -
cdr3_length: 17
d_call: TRBD1
v_call: TRBV28
cdr3_nt: TGTGCCAGCAGTTTATTCACCGGGACAGACCTTGGGGAAAAACTGTTTTTT
cdr3_aa: CASSLFTGTDLGEKLFF

j_call: TRBJ2-3
clone_size: once
cdr3_length: 13
d_call: -
v_call: TRBV2
cdr3_nt: TGTGCCAGCAGTCGCAGGGTGGCAGATACGCAGTATTTT
cdr3_aa: CASSRRVADTQYF

j_call: TRBJ1-2
clone_size: -
cdr3_length: 12
d_call: -
v_call: TRBV19
cdr3_nt: TGTGCCAGTAGTCTGGGGGACTATGGCTACACCTTC
cdr3_aa: CASSLGDYGYTF

j_call: TRBJ1-5
clone_size: -
cdr3_length: 16
d_call: -
v_call: TRBV5-8
cdr3_nt: TGTGCCAGCAGCTGGTCAAGGGGGATTGGGAATCAGCCCCAGCATTTT
cdr3_aa: CASSWSRGIGNQPQHF

j_call: TRBJ2-3
clone_size: -
cdr3_length: 16
d_call: -
v_call: TRBV6-4
cdr3_nt: TGTGCCAGCAGTGACGAGTCTTACGGCAGCACAGATACGCAGTATTTT
cdr3_aa: CASSDESYGSTDTQYF

j_call: TRBJ2-5
clone_size: -
cdr3_length: 15
d_call: -
v_call: TRBV6-1
cdr3_nt: TGTGCCAGCAGAGCTTCCGGAGTAATTATGGAGACCCAGTACTTC
cdr3_aa: CASRASGVIMETQYF